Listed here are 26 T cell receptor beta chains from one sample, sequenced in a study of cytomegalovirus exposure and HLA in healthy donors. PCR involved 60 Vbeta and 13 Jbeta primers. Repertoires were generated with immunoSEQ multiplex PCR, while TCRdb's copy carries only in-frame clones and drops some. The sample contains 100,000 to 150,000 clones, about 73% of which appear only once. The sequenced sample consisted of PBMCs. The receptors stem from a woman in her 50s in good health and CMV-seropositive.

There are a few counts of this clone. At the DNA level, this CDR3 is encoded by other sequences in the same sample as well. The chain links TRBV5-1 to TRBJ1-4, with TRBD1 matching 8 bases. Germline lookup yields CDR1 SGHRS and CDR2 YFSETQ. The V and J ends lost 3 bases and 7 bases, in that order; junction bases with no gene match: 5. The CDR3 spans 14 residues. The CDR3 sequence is CASSSGQGGEKLFF. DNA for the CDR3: TGCGCCAGCAGCTCTGGACAGGGAGGTGAAAAACTGTTTTTT. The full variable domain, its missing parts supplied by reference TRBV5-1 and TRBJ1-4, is KAGVTQTPRYLIKTRGQQVTLSCSPISGHRSVSWYQQTPGQGLQFLFEYFSETQRNKGNFPGRFSGRQFSNSRSEMNVSTLELGDSALYLCASSSGQGGEKLFFGSGTQLSVL.

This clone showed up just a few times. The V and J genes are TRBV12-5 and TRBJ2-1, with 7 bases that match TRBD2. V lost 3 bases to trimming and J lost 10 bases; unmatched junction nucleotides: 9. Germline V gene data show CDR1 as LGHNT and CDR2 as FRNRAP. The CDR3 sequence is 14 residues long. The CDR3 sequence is CASGFRTSFSEQFF. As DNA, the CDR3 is TGTGCTAGTGGTTTTAGGACTAGTTTCAGCGAGCAGTTCTTC.

CDR3 bases: TGTGCCAGTAGTGGGGTAGACAGGGCTGTTGATCAGCCCCAGCATTTT. Translation: CASSGVDRAVDQPQHF. This chain links TRBV19 with TRBJ1-5; the match to TRBD1 covers 7 bases. Germline CDR1 and CDR2: LNHDA and SQIVND (reference sequence). After removal of 5 bases from V and 5 bases from J, the junction contained 12 bases not matched to a gene. This CDR3 spans 16 amino acids.

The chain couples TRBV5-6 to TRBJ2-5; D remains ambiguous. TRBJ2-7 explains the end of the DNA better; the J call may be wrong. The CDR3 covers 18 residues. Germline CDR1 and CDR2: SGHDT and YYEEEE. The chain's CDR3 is CASSWSFLWAKSSYEQYF. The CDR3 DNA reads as TGTGCCAGCAGCTGGTCCTTTTTGTGGGCGAAGAGCTCCTACGAGCAGTACTTC.

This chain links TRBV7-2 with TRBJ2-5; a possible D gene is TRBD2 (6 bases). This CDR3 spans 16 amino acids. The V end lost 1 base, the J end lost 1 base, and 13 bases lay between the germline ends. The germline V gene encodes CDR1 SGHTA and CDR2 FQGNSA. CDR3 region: CASSLDLRRGQETQYF. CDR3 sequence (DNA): TGTGCCAGCAGCTTAGACCTCCGGCGGGGCCAAGAGACCCAGTACTTC.

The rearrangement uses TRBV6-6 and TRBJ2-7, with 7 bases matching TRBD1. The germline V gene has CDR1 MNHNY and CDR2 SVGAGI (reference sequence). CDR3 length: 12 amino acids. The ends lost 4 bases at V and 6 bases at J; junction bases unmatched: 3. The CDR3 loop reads CASSSDRVEQYF. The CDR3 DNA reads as TGTGCCAGCAGTTCCGACAGGGTCGAGCAGTACTTC.

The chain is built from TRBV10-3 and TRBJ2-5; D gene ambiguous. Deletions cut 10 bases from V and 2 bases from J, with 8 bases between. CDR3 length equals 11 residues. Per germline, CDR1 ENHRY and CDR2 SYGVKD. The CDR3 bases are TGTGCCACCACACAGCAAGAGACCCAGTACTTC. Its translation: CATTQQETQYF.

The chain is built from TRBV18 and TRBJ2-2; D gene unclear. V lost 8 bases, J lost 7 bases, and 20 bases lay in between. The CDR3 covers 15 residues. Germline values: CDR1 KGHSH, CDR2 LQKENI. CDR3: CASGLVTVKSGELFF. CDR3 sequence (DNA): TGTGCCAGCGGCCTGGTCACAGTTAAGAGCGGGGAGCTGTTTTTT.

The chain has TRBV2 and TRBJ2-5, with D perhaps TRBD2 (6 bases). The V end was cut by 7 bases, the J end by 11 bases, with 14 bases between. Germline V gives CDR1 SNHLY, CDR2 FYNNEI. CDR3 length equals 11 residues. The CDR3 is CASTGWGEQYF. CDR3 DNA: TGTGCCAGCACGGGGTGGGGGGAGCAGTACTTC.

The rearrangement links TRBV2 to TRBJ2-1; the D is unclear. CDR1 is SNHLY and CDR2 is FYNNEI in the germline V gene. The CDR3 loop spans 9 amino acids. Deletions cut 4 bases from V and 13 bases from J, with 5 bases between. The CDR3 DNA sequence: TGTGCCAGCAGTGTCAAACAGTTCTTC. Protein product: CASSVKQFF.

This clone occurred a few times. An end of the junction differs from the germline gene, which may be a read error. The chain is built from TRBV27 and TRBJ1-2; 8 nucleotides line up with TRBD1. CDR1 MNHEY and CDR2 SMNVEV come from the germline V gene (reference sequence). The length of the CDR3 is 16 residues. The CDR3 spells CASRRGTGRLWEGYPF. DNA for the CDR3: TGTGCCAGCAGGAGGGGGACAGGCCGACTCTGGGAAGGCTACCCCTTC.

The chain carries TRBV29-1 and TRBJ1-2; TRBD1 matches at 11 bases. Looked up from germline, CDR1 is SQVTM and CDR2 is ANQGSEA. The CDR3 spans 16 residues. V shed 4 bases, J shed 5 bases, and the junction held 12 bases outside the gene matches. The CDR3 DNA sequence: TGCAGCGTTGGGGGACATGGACAGGGGGCCCCATATGGCTACACCTTC. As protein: CSVGGHGQGAPYGYTF.

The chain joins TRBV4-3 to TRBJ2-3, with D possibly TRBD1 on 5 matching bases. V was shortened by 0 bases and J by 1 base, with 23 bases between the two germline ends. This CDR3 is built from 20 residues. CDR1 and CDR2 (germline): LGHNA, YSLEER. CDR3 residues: CASSQDLDSHPSQGTDTQYF. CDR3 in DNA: TGCGCCAGCAGCCAAGATCTTGACAGCCACCCATCCCAGGGCACAGATACGCAGTATTTT.

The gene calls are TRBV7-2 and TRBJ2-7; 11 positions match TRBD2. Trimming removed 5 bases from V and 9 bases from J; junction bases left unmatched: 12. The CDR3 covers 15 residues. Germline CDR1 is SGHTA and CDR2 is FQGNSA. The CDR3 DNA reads TGTGCCAGCAGCCAAACTAGCGGGAGCCGACTGGGGCAGTACTTC. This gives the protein CASSQTSGSRLGQYF.

The CDR3 nucleotides are TGTGCCAGCAGGCGCTCAGGGGGAAACACTGAAGCTTTCTTT. The encoded protein is CASRRSGGNTEAFF. The genes are TRBV5-4 and TRBJ1-1, with 7 bases lining up with TRBD1. CDR3 length: 14 residues. The V segment lost 5 bases and the J segment 2 bases; nucleotides outside the gene matches: 6. Germline lookup yields CDR1 SGHNT and CDR2 YYREEE (reference sequence).

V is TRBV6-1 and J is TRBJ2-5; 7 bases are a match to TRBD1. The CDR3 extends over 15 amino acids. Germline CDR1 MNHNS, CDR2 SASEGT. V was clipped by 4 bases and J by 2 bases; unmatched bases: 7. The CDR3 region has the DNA TGTGCCAGCAGTGCCCAGGGACAGATACAAGAGACCCAGTACTTC. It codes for CASSAQGQIQETQYF.

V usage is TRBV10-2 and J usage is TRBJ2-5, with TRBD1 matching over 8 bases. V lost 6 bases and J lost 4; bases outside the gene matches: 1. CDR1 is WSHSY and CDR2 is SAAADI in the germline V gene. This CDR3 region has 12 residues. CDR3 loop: CASSGQGETQYF. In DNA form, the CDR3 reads TGCGCCAGCAGCGGACAGGGAGAGACCCAGTACTTC.

The CDR3 protein is CASSPRTSGDNEQFF. The CDR3 DNA reads as TGTGCCAGCTCACCAAGGACTAGCGGGGACAATGAGCAGTTCTTC. V usage is TRBV18 and J usage is TRBJ2-1; 12 nucleotides align to TRBD2. The CDR3 extends over 15 amino acids. Trimming at V came to 2 bases and at J to 5 bases, leaving 1 base not matched to a gene. The germline CDR1 and CDR2 sequences are KGHSH and LQKENI.

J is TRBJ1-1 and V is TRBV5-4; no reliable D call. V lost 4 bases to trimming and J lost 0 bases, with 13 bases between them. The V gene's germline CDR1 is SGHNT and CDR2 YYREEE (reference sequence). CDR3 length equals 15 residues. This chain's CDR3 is CASSPGGQVNTEAFF. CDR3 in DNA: TGTGCCAGCAGCCCCGGCGGGCAGGTGAACACTGAAGCTTTCTTT.

The CDR3 region has the DNA TGTGCCAGCAGCCCTCCCTCGCAGATTCCCCAGCAGTACTTC. Translated, it gives CASSPPSQIPQQYF. This sequence joins TRBV4-2 and TRBJ2-7; no clear D gene. CDR1 LGHNA and CDR2 YNFKEQ come from the germline V gene. The CDR3 extends over 14 amino acids. Trimming removed 4 bases at V and 8 bases at J, with 18 bases between.

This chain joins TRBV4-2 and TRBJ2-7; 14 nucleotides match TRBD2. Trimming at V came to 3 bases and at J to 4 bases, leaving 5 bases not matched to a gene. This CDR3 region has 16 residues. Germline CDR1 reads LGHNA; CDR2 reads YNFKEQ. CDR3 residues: CASSQTSGGAKYEQYF. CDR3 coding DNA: TGTGCCAGCAGCCAGACTAGCGGGGGGGCGAAATACGAGCAGTACTTC.

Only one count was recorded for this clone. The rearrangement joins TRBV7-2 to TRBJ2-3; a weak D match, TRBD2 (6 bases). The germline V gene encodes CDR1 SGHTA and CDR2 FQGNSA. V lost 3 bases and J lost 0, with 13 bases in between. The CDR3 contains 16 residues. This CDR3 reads CASSLVGTASTDTQYF. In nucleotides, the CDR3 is TGTGCCAGCAGCTTGGTCGGGACTGCTAGCACAGATACGCAGTATTTT.

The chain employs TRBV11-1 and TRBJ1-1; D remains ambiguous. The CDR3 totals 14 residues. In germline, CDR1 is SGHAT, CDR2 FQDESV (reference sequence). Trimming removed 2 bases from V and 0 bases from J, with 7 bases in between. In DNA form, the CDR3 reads TGTGCCAGCAGCTTATGGGAGTTGAACACTGAAGCTTTCTTT. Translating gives CASSLWELNTEAFF.

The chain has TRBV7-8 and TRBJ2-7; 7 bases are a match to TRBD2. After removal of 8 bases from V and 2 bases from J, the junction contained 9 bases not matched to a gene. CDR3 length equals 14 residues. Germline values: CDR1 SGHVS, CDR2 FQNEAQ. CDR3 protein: CASQTSSDTYEQYF. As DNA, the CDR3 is TGTGCCAGCCAGACTAGCAGCGATACCTACGAGCAGTACTTC.

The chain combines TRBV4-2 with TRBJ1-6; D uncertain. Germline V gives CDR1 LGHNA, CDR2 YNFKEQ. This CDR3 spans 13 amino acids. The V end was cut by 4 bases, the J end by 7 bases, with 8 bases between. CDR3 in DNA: TGTGCCAGCAGCCCCACAGCAAATTCACCCCTCCACTTT. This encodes CASSPTANSPLHF.

The CDR3 loop reads CASSQALGPLDTQYF. DNA for the CDR3: TGTGCCAGCAGCCAAGCGCTGGGGCCGTTAGATACGCAGTATTTT. The chain employs TRBV4-2 and TRBJ2-3, with D tentatively TRBD1 (5 bases). This CDR3 contains 15 residues. In germline, CDR1 is LGHNA, CDR2 YNFKEQ. Trimming stripped 1 base from V and 5 bases from J, with 13 bases between.